A selection of T cell receptor beta chains follows, all from one sample in a study of T cell clonotyping in hematopoietic cell transplantation. Here immunoSEQ multiplex PCR was the method, and the copy in TCRdb shows in-frame clones only, minus some. The sample consists of roughly 13,000 clones, approximately 90% of them appearing once. Sequenced: peripheral blood mononuclear cells. The origin of the receptors is a man aged 25-45 years in good health. Some clones in this sample may be carry-over from other donors' samples. The CDR3 runs from the conserved cysteine through the conserved F or W. The order of the fields is J gene, D gene, V gene, clone size, CDR3 protein, CDR3 DNA. A D gene is named only where the DNA matches it firmly. A clone size is listed for some rows: how often the clone was seen (once, few, many), or a class if it is expanded.

TRBJ1-5	-	TRBV6-1	-	CASSVEEWQPQHF	TGTGCCAGCAGTGTTGAGGAGTGGCAGCCCCAGCATTTT
TRBJ1-2	-	TRBV2	-	CASSEAVVGYGYTF	TGTGCCAGCAGTGAAGCTGTGGTGGGCTATGGCTACACCTTC
TRBJ1-6	TRBD1	TRBV10-3	-	CAITEDRDNSPLHF	TGTGCCATCACAGAAGACAGGGATAATTCACCCCTCCACTTT
TRBJ2-1	-	TRBV29-1	-	CSVEVGGSNEQFF	TGCAGCGTTGAGGTTGGAGGGTCAAATGAGCAGTTCTTC
TRBJ1-6	-	TRBV6-5	-	CASTRVEDNSPLHF	TGTGCCAGCACCCGTGTTGAGGATAATTCACCCCTCCACTTT
TRBJ1-1	TRBD1	TRBV5-1	-	CASSRGQGEVAFF	TGCGCCAGCAGCAGGGGACAGGGAGAGGTAGCTTTCTTT
TRBJ1-4	TRBD1	TRBV7-2	few	CASSAWTGTNEKLFF	TGTGCCAGCAGCGCCTGGACAGGAACAAATGAAAAACTGTTTTTT
TRBJ1-5	TRBD1	TRBV6-1	once	CASSADRNAQPQHF	TGTGCCAGCAGCGCGGACAGGAACGCTCAGCCCCAGCATTTT
TRBJ2-7	TRBD2	TRBV6-5	-	CASSLTGTTLEQYF	TGTGCCAGCAGCCTCACCGGGACTACACTCGAGCAGTACTTC
TRBJ1-1	-	TRBV30	-	CAWSVHGEAFF	TGTGCCTGGAGTGTACATGGTGAAGCTTTCTTT